The 20 T cell receptor beta chains reported below all come from one sample, sequenced in a study of blood T cell repertoires in COVID-19. Sequencing used immunoSEQ multiplex PCR; TCRdb keeps in-frame clones, though not all of them. Of some 190,000 clones detected, 85% to 90% appear once; the ten largest clones hold roughly 18%. The sample was peripheral blood. The receptors originated from a person in their 70s with COVID-19, enrolled during active disease.

J is TRBJ1-4 and V is TRBV5-5, with 8 bases aligning to TRBD1. This CDR3 has 14 amino acids. V lost 4 bases and J lost 7; bases outside the gene matches: 6. Germline loops: CDR1 SGHKS, CDR2 YYEKEE (reference sequence). For the CDR3, the DNA is TGTGCCAGCAGCGGGACAGGCGGAAGTGAAAAACTGTTTTTT. This codes for CASSGTGGSEKLFF.

This rearrangement joins TRBV11-2 to TRBJ2-5; 10 bases are shared with TRBD2. CDR1 is SGHAT, CDR2 FQNNGV, per germline. The CDR3 is 17 residues long. V lost 5 bases to trimming and J lost 3 bases; unmatched junction nucleotides: 12. The CDR3 loop reads CASSERVTSGMEETQYF. In DNA form, the CDR3 reads TGTGCCAGCAGCGAACGGGTCACTAGCGGGATGGAAGAGACCCAGTACTTC.

V gene TRBV3-1 (or the pseudogene TRBV3-2) combines with J gene TRBJ2-2, with 11 bases fitting TRBD2. This CDR3 is built from 19 residues. Germline trimming cut 3 bases from V and 2 bases from J; bases unmatched to any gene: 11. Germline V gene data show CDR1 as LGHDT and CDR2 as YNNKEL (reference sequence). The chain's CDR3 is CASSQDAGLADDNTGELFF. Written as DNA, the CDR3 is TGTGCCAGCAGCCAGGACGCGGGACTAGCGGACGATAACACCGGGGAGCTGTTTTTT.

The chain couples TRBV27 to TRBJ2-7; 8 bases match TRBD2. The V gene end was trimmed by 5 bases and the J gene end by 2 bases; junction bases not matched to a gene: 5. This CDR3 contains 14 residues. The germline gives CDR1 MNHEY, CDR2 SMNVEV (reference sequence). The CDR3 sequence is CASSRTGGAYEQYF. Written as DNA, the CDR3 is TGTGCCAGCAGTAGGACGGGGGGGGCCTACGAGCAGTACTTC.

The chain combines TRBV6-6 with TRBJ2-7, with D maybe TRBD1 (6 bases). This CDR3 spans 18 amino acids. Germline CDR1 reads MNHNY; CDR2 reads SVGAGI (reference sequence). V lost 5 bases and J lost 2, with 25 bases in between. CDR3 protein: CASSPSYNNRVFAYEQYF. The CDR3 DNA sequence: TGTGCCAGCAGTCCATCGTACAATAACAGGGTGTTTGCCTACGAGCAGTACTTC.

This clone was counted once. The genes are TRBV20-1 and TRBJ2-7, with unresolved D. Trimming removed 5 bases at V and 2 bases at J, with 7 bases between. In germline, CDR1 is DFQATT, CDR2 SNEGSKA (reference sequence). The CDR3 is made up of 11 amino acids. The chain's CDR3 is CSAPFTYEQYF. The CDR3 bases are TGCAGTGCTCCATTCACCTACGAGCAGTACTTC.

This chain connects TRBV29-1 to TRBJ2-7; TRBD1 aligns across 10 bases. V shed 4 bases, J shed 2 bases, and the junction held 5 bases outside the gene matches. The CDR3 has 14 amino acids. In germline, CDR1 is SQVTM, CDR2 ANQGSEA. The CDR3 loop is CSVVFGQGAYEQYF. The CDR3 nucleotides are TGCAGCGTTGTGTTTGGACAGGGGGCCTACGAGCAGTACTTC.

The chain couples TRBV27 to TRBJ2-7; D ambiguous. The germline V gene encodes CDR1 MNHEY and CDR2 SMNVEV (reference sequence). The CDR3 loop spans 13 amino acids. Trimming left V 3 bases short and J 0 bases short, with 6 bases between. This CDR3 is CASSFTDSYEQYF. Written as DNA, the CDR3 is TGTGCCAGCAGTTTTACAGACTCCTACGAGCAGTACTTC.

This chain joins TRBV5-1 and TRBJ2-7; no reliable D call. This CDR3 region has 15 residues. Germline V gene data show CDR1 as SGHRS and CDR2 as YFSETQ. V was shortened by 1 base and J by 5 bases, with 16 bases between the two germline ends. The CDR3 sequence is CASSLNGGGVDEQYF. DNA for the CDR3: TGCGCCAGCAGCTTGAACGGCGGTGGAGTAGACGAGCAGTACTTC.

The chain is built from TRBV3-1 (or the pseudogene TRBV3-2) and TRBJ1-5; possible D gene TRBD1, 5 bases. CDR3 length equals 17 residues. Germline CDR1 reads LGHDT; CDR2 reads YNNKEL (reference sequence). The ends were cut back, 2 bases at V and 0 bases at J, with 14 bases in the middle. CDR3 sequence: CASSQLQGGYSNQPQHF. For the CDR3, the DNA is TGTGCCAGCAGCCAACTTCAGGGAGGATATAGCAATCAGCCCCAGCATTTT.

The V gene is TRBV3-1 (or the pseudogene TRBV3-2), the J gene TRBJ1-4; D call uncertain. This CDR3 comprises 12 residues. V was shortened by 4 bases and J by 5 bases, with 5 bases between the two germline ends. Per germline, CDR1 LGHDT and CDR2 YNNKEL (reference sequence). The CDR3 DNA is TGTGCCAGCAGCCGAGTAAATGAAAAACTGTTTTTT. Translated, it gives CASSRVNEKLFF.

The V call is TRBV10-3, the J call TRBJ2-2, with D hard to call. The V end lost 1 base, the J end lost 8 bases, and 5 bases lay between the germline ends. This CDR3 spans 12 amino acids. Germline V gene lookup returns CDR1 ENHRY and CDR2 SYGVKD. The CDR3 is CAISEFRGELFF. In DNA form, the CDR3 reads TGTGCCATCAGTGAGTTTCGGGGGGAGCTGTTTTTT.

Here the CDR3 DNA reads TGTGCCAGTAGCTGGGGACTAGTTGCCACAGATACGCAGTATTTT. Residues: CASSWGLVATDTQYF. V is TRBV19 and J is TRBJ2-3; 8 bases agree with TRBD2. V lost 6 bases and J lost 2; bases outside the gene matches: 7. CDR3 length: 15 amino acids. CDR1 is LNHDA and CDR2 is SQIVND in the germline V gene (reference sequence).

The table lists this clone with a few counts. This rearrangement joins TRBV2 to TRBJ1-2; TRBD1 aligns across 7 bases. The CDR3 sequence is 13 residues long. Germline CDR1 reads SNHLY; CDR2 reads FYNNEI. J was trimmed by 3 bases and V by 5 bases; bases with no gene match: 3. CDR3: CASSTGTDYGYTF. The DNA of the CDR3 is TGTGCCAGCAGTACGGGGACAGACTATGGCTACACCTTC.

The chain combines TRBV7-6 with TRBJ1-5, with 8 bases fitting TRBD1. Germline V CDR1 and CDR2: SGHVS, FNYEAQ. The trim removed 5 bases at V and 7 bases at J, leaving 10 bases unmatched. The CDR3 totals 15 residues. The CDR3 protein is CASSRDRGRNQPQHF. Here the CDR3 DNA reads TGTGCCAGCAGCCGCGACAGGGGAAGGAACCAGCCCCAGCATTTT.

The chain employs TRBV28 and TRBJ1-5; maybe TRBD1 (5 bases). CDR3 size: 18 residues. Germline assignment: CDR1 MDHEN and CDR2 SYDVKM. V lost 3 bases and J lost 0, with 18 bases in between. CDR3 in DNA: TGTGCCAGCAGTTTGGTGCAGGGATTGGGAAATAGCAATCAGCCCCAGCATTTT. This gives the protein CASSLVQGLGNSNQPQHF.

The chain couples TRBV14 to TRBJ2-7; 11 bases fit TRBD1. In germline, CDR1 is SGHDN, CDR2 FVKESK. V trimming: 3 bases; J trimming: 8 bases; junction bases outside the gene matches: 12. This CDR3 has 16 residues. CDR3 in DNA: TGTGCCAGCAGCCATCGGACAGGGGGCTTTATTCAGAAGCAGTACTTC. Residues: CASSHRTGGFIQKQYF.

The chain carries TRBV4-1 and TRBJ2-7; TRBD2 agrees at 15 bases. The CDR3 loop spans 18 amino acids. Germline V gene sequence: CDR1 MGHRA, CDR2 YSYEKL. Trimming removed 1 base from V and 0 bases from J; junction bases left unmatched: 4. CDR3 amino acids: CASSQAGTSGGSSYEQYF. CDR3 nucleotide sequence: TGCGCCAGCAGCCAAGCCGGGACTAGCGGGGGGAGCTCCTACGAGCAGTACTTC.

This clone showed up just once. The chain has TRBV4-3 and TRBJ2-2; 9 nucleotides line up with TRBD2. The CDR3 extends over 18 amino acids. Germline-derived CDR1 and CDR2 are LGHNA and YSLEER. Trimming at V came to 1 base and at J to 6 bases, leaving 12 bases not matched to a gene. CDR3: CASSQVGSASGKAGELFF. The CDR3 DNA follows: TGCGCCAGCAGCCAAGTAGGATCCGCTAGCGGGAAGGCCGGGGAGCTGTTTTTT.

The chain couples TRBV10-3 to TRBJ1-1, with unresolved D. There are 13 residues in the CDR3. CDR1 and CDR2 from the germline V gene are ENHRY and SYGVKD. Trimming cost V 2 bases and J 3 bases, with 7 bases left between them. As DNA, the CDR3 is TGTGCCATCAGTGAGGGAGAGGACACTGAAGCTTTCTTT. This gives the protein CAISEGEDTEAFF.